This TCR beta chain emerged from a study of cytomegalovirus exposure and HLA in healthy donors. Researchers ran the PCR with 60 Vbeta and 13 Jbeta primers. TCRdb's copy holds only in-frame clones and misses some; the assay was immunoSEQ multiplex PCR. This table holds fewer than 150,000 clones, about 77% found once. Notes on the study in general: Follow-up analysis found HLA locus-dependent TCR association rates, highest for DRB1 and lowest for HLA-C. It is likely that the observed cluster of highly shared sequence variants was a sequencing artifact. Presence/absence analysis assumed near-uniform sequencing depth across donors. TCR beta sequences reportedly predicted most subjects' HLA-A and HLA-B alleles accurately.

This clone appeared once. Its target is not known. Germline loops: CDR1 WNHNN, CDR2 SYGVQD (reference sequence). This CDR3 contains 15 residues. This chain connects TRBV10-1 to TRBJ2-5; 9 bases are shared with TRBD1. The J call is doubtful: the DNA matches TRBJ2-7 better. This TCR was sampled from a woman in her twenties or thirties in good health and CMV-seropositive. Sample: PBMCs. The CDR3 DNA sequence: TGCGCCAGCACTTTTGGGACAGGGACCAGACACGAGCAGTACTTC. Translation gives CASTFGTGTRHEQYF.